This TCR beta chain came from a study of cytomegalovirus exposure and HLA in healthy donors (TCRdb year 2017). As for the study more broadly: The approximately 710 repertoires of the first cohort and the 95 to 150 validation repertoires were produced on the same platform, according to a later analysis. The study aimed to test whether signatures of past pathogen exposure could be identified by cataloging public T cell receptors. In addition to the first cohort of around 670 subjects, a separate validation cohort of 120 different subjects was used. High-throughput TCR immunosequencing, statistical association of individual TCRs with disease status, and machine learning were combined to predict cytomegalovirus infection status. Results and caveats for the whole study, not just this receptor: A later analysis lacked HLA typing for the validation cohort, so it scored co-occurrence in that cohort across all 110 or so repertoires. The classifier was reported to diagnose cytomegalovirus status with high specificity and sensitivity in both the original and validation cohorts. It was suggested by the authors that the approach could potentially be generalized to other disease states and immunological phenotypes. A few of the identified cytomegalovirus-associated TCR beta chains were confirmed in vitro to be specific for cytomegalovirus antigens. In the study, around 150 TCR beta chains were listed as associated with cytomegalovirus. Subsequent analysis determined that TCRs grouped into clusters in the first cohort also showed a tendency toward co-occurrence across the 120 or so validation repertoires, and 85% to 95% of cluster scores exceeded 0. Across donors, most TCR sequences were observed very rarely, whereas some public TCRs were present in many individuals.

Separate from the approximately 730-subject first cohort, the validation cohort of 90 to 150 subjects was the group to which the donors belonged. The CDR3 spans 12 residues, from the cysteine through the phenylalanine. Only the CDR3 part of the read is kept: 36 bases, read in frame from the first base. Between the V and J ends, shortened by 5 bases and 5 bases respectively, the junction contains 9 bases. Looking up the germline V gene yields CDR1 MDHEN and CDR2 SYDVKM. This clone was detected once. The antigen this receptor binds is unknown. Base quality data are lacking; no much larger clone is found one base away. Libraries came from the immunoSEQ multiplex PCR assay. The original pipeline was this. To diagnose cytomegalovirus status from the catalog of TCR beta chain sequences, a statistical classification framework was built. TCRdb's version of the immuneACCESS table is confined to in-frame rearrangements and falls short of the full clone set. An unresolved V gene accounts for under half of the shortfall where checked; the remainder is of unknown origin. For V, J and clone size, that table is used; D and trimming come from the DNA. Counted in this sample were more than 150,000 clones; more than 80% of them appeared once. The top ten clones comprise 6% to 9% of the sample.

The origin of this receptor is a man aged 18 to 30 in good health and CMV-seropositive. The rearranged segments are TRBV28 and TRBJ2-5; the D gene is not confidently resolved. The sequenced sample was PBMCs. The sequenced DNA is TGTGCCAGCAGTACAAACGTGGAGACCCAGTACTTC. This translates into CASSTNVETQYF.